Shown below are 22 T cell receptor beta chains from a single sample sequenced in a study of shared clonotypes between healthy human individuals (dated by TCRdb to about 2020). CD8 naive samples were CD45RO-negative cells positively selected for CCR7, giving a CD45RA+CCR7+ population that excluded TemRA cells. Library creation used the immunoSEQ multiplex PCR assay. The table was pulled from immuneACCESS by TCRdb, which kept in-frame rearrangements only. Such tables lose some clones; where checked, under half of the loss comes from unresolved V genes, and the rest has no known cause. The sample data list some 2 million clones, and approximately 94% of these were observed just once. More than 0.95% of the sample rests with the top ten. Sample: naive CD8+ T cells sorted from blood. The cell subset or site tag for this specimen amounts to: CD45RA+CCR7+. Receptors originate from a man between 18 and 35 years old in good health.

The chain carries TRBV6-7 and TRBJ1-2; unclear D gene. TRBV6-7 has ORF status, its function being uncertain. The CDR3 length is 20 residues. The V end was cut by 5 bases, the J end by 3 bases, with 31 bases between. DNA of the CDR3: TGTGCCAGCAGTCCCCGGACGGGTCGGGAGTACTGGATTCGGGACTATGGCTACACCTTC. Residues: CASSPRTGREYWIRDYGYTF.

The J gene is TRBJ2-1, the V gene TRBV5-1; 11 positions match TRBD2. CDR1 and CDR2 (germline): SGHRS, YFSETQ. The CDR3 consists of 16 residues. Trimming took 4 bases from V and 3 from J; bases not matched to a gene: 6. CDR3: CASSLGLAELYNEQFF. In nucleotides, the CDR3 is TGCGCCAGCAGCCTGGGACTAGCGGAGCTCTACAATGAGCAGTTCTTC.

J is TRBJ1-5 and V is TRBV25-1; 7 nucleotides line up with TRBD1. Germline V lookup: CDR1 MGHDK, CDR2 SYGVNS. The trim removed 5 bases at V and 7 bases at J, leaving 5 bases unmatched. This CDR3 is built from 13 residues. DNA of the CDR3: TGTGCCAGCAGTCATAAGACAGGGCAGCCCCAGCATTTT. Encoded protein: CASSHKTGQPQHF.

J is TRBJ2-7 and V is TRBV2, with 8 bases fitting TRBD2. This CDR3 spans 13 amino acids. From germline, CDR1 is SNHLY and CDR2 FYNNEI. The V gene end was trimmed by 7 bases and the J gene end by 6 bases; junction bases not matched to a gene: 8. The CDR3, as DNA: TGTGCCAGCATCGAGGGGACTAGTGGCGAGCAGTACTTC. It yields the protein CASIEGTSGEQYF.

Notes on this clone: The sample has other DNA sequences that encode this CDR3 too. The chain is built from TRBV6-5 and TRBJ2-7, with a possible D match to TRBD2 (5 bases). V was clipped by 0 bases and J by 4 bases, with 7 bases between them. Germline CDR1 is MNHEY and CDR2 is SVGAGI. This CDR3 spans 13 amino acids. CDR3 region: CASSYSGDYEQYF. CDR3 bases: TGTGCCAGCAGTTACTCCGGGGATTACGAGCAGTACTTC.

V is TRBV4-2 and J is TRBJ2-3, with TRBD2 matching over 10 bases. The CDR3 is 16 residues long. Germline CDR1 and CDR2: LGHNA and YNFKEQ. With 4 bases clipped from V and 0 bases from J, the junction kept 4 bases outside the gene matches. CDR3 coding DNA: TGTGCCAGCAGCCCCGGGACTAGCGCTAGCACAGATACGCAGTATTTT. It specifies CASSPGTSASTDTQYF.

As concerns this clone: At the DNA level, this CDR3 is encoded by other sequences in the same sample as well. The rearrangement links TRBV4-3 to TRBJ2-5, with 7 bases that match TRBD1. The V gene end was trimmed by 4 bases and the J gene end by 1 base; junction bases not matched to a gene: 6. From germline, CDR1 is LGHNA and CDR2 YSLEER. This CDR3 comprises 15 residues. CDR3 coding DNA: TGCGCCAGCAGCCGCCTCACAGGGGCCCAAGAGACCCAGTACTTC. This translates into CASSRLTGAQETQYF.

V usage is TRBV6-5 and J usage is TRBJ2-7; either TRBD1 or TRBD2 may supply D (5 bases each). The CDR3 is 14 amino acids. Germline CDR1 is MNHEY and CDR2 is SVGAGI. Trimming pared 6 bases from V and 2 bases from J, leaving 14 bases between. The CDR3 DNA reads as TGTGCCAGCAGCCCCCGGGACGTACCCTACGAGCAGTACTTC. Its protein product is CASSPRDVPYEQYF.

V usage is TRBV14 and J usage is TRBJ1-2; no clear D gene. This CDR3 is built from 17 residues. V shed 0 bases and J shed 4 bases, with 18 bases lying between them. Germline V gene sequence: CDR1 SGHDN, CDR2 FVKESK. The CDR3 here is CASSQDPIQTFFYGYTF. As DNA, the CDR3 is TGTGCCAGCAGCCAAGATCCCATTCAGACCTTCTTCTATGGCTACACCTTC.

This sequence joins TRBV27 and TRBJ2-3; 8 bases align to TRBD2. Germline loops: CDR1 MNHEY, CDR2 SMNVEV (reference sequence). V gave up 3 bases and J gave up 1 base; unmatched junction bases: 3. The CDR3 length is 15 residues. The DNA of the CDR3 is TGTGCCAGCAGTTTTGTACTAGCGGGCACAGATACGCAGTATTTT. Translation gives CASSFVLAGTDTQYF.

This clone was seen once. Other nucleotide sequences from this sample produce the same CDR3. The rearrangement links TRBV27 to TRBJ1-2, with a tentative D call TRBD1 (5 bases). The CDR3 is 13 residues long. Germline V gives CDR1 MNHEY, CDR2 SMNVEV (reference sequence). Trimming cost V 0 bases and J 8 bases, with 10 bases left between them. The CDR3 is CASSLSGGDGYTF. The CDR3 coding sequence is TGTGCCAGCAGTTTATCGGGAGGGGACGGCTACACCTTC.

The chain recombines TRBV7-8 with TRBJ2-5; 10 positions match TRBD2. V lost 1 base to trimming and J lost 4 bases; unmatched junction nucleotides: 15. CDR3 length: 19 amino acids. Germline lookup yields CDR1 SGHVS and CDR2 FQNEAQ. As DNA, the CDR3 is TGTGCCAGCAGCTTAGTGGATGAGCGGGGGGGCTTCAAAAGAGAGACCCAGTACTTC. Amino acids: CASSLVDERGGFKRETQYF.

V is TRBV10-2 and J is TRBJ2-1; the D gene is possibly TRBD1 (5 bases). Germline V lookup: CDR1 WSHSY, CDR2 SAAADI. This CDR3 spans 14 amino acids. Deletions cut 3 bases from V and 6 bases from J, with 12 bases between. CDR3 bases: TGCGCCAGCAGTGAATTATGGCAGGGCAATGAGCAGTTCTTC. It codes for CASSELWQGNEQFF.

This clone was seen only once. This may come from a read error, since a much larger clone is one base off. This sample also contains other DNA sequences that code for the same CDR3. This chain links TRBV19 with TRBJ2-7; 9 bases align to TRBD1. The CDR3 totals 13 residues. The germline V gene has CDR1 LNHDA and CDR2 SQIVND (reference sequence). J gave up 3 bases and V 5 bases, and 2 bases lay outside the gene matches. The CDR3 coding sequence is TGTGCCAGTAGTTCGGGACAGGGCTACGAGCAGTACTTC. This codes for CASSSGQGYEQYF.

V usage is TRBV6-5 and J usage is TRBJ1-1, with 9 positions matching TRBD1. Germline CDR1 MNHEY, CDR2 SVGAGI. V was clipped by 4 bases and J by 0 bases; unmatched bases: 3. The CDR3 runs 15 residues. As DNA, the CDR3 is TGTGCCAGCAGTTCGCGGACAGGGGTGAACACTGAAGCTTTCTTT. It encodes CASSSRTGVNTEAFF.

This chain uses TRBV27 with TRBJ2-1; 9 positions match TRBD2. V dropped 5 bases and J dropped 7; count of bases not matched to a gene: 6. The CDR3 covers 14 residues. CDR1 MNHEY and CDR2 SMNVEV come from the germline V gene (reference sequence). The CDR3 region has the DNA TGTGCCAGCAGTCCTAACCTAGCGGGGAATGAGCAGTTCTTC. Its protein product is CASSPNLAGNEQFF.

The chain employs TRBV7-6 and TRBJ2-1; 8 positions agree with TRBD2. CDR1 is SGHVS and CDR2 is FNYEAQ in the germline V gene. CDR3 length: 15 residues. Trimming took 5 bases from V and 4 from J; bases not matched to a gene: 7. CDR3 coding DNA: TGTGCCAGCAGCACCGGGGGGGCTTCGTACAATGAGCAGTTCTTC. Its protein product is CASSTGGASYNEQFF. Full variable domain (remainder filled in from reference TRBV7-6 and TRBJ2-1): GAGVSQSPRYKVTKRGQDVALRCDPISGHVSLYWYRQALGQGPEFLTYFNYEAQQDKSGLPNDRFSAERPEGSISTLTIQRTEQRDSAMYRCASSTGGASYNEQFFGPGTRLTVL.

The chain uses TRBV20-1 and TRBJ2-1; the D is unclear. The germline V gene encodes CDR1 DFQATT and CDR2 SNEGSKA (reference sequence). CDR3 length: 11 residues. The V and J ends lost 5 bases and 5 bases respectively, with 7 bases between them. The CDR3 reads CSALRDNEQFF. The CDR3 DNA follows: TGCAGTGCTCTTCGGGACAATGAGCAGTTCTTC.

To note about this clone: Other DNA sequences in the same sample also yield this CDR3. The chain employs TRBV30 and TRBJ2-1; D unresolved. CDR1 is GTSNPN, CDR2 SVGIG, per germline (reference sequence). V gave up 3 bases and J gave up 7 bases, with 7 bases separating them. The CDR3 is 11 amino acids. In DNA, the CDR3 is TGTGCCTGGAGCTGGGGAAATGAGCAGTTCTTC. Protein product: CAWSWGNEQFF.

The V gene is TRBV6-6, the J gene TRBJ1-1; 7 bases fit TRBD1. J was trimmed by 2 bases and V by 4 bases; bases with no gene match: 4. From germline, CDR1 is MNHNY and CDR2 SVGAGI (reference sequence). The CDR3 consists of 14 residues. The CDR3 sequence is CASSSGTVNTEAFF. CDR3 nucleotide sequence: TGTGCCAGCAGTTCGGGGACAGTTAACACTGAAGCTTTCTTT.

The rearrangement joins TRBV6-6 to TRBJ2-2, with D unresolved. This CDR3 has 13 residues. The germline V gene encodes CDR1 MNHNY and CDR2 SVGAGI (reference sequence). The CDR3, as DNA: TGTGCGCTTAGGCAGGAGAACACCGGGGAGCTGTTTTTT. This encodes CALRQENTGELFF.

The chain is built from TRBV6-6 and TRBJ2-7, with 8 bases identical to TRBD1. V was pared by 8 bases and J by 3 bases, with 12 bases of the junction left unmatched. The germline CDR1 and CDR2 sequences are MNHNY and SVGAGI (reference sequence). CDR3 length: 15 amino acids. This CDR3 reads CASHPARQGSYEQYF. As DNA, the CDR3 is TGTGCCAGCCACCCCGCCAGACAGGGGAGCTACGAGCAGTACTTC.